This is a list of T cell receptor beta chains from one sample in a study of a mutant IDH1 vaccine in newly diagnosed glioma. No antigen has been identified for these receptors. Some clones are missing from TCRdb's copy, which holds only in-frame ones; the method was immunoSEQ multiplex PCR. The sample contains about 130,000 clones, around four fifths of which appear only once. This specimen consisted of PBMCs, obtained from a glioma patient whose treatment included an IDH1 peptide vaccine. These receptors all stem from a man between 40 and 49 years old with glioma. Each CDR3 is given with its conserved first and last residue. The order of the fields is clone size, D gene, V gene, J gene, CDR3 protein, CDR3 DNA. D genes are given only for firm matches. The size field is filled for only some rows; it gives once, few, many or a size class.

abundance: NA
d_gene: NA
v_gene: TRBV5-1
j_gene: TRBJ1-1
CDR3aa: CASSSGQANTEAFF
CDR3nt: TGCGCCAGCAGCTCCGGACAAGCGAACACTGAAGCTTTCTTT

abundance: once
d_gene: NA
v_gene: TRBV2
j_gene: TRBJ2-5
CDR3aa: CASPSTRQGPVGTQYF
CDR3nt: TGTGCCAGCCCATCGACCCGCCAAGGTCCCGTCGGGACCCAGTACTTC

abundance: NA
d_gene: TRBD1
v_gene: TRBV2
j_gene: TRBJ2-5
CDR3aa: CASSEGGRGHETQYF
CDR3nt: TGTGCCAGCAGTGAGGGGGGCAGGGGGCATGAGACCCAGTACTTC

abundance: NA
d_gene: TRBD2
v_gene: TRBV29-1
j_gene: TRBJ2-5
CDR3aa: CSVELAGVGETQYF
CDR3nt: TGCAGCGTTGAACTAGCGGGAGTGGGGGAGACCCAGTACTTC

abundance: NA
d_gene: TRBD1
v_gene: TRBV5-4
j_gene: TRBJ2-4
CDR3aa: CASSLDRGLGKGNIQYF
CDR3nt: TGTGCCAGCAGCTTGGACAGGGGGCTGGGGAAGGGAAACATTCAGTACTTC

abundance: NA
d_gene: TRBD2
v_gene: TRBV9
j_gene: TRBJ2-1
CDR3aa: CASSVAALGLAGGGEQFF
CDR3nt: TGTGCCAGCAGCGTAGCGGCCCTTGGTCTAGCGGGAGGAGGAGAGCAGTTCTTC

abundance: NA
d_gene: TRBD1
v_gene: TRBV29-1
j_gene: TRBJ1-2
CDR3aa: CSVATGQGNYGYTF
CDR3nt: TGCAGCGTTGCGACGGGACAGGGGAACTATGGCTACACCTTC

abundance: NA
d_gene: NA
v_gene: TRBV27
j_gene: TRBJ2-3
CDR3aa: CASSVHFSTDTQYF
CDR3nt: TGTGCCAGCAGCGTACATTTCAGCACAGATACGCAGTATTTT

abundance: NA
d_gene: NA
v_gene: TRBV5-6
j_gene: TRBJ1-2
CDR3aa: CASSLSWVEGYTF
CDR3nt: TGTGCCAGCAGCTTATCCTGGGTAGAGGGCTACACCTTC

abundance: NA
d_gene: NA
v_gene: TRBV6-6
j_gene: TRBJ1-6
CDR3aa: CASSYSGTGVFTLHF
CDR3nt: TGTGCCAGCAGTTACTCAGGGACCGGTGTTTTCACCCTCCACTTT

abundance: NA
d_gene: NA
v_gene: TRBV7-9
j_gene: TRBJ1-2
CDR3aa: CASSSTTAYGYTF
CDR3nt: TGTGCCAGCAGCTCAACAACGGCCTATGGCTACACCTTC

abundance: many
d_gene: NA
v_gene: TRBV9
j_gene: TRBJ2-3
CDR3aa: CASSVSGRTDTQYF
CDR3nt: TGTGCCAGCAGCGTATCCGGGCGGACAGATACGCAGTATTTT

abundance: NA
d_gene: NA
v_gene: TRBV7-9
j_gene: TRBJ2-5
CDR3aa: CASSLSGVETQYF
CDR3nt: TGTGCCAGCAGCTTGTCGGGTGTAGAGACCCAGTACTTC

abundance: NA
d_gene: TRBD1
v_gene: TRBV11-2
j_gene: TRBJ2-7
CDR3aa: CASSLVPGQGNYEQYF
CDR3nt: TGTGCCAGCAGCTTAGTCCCGGGACAGGGTAACTACGAGCAGTACTTC

abundance: NA
d_gene: TRBD2
v_gene: TRBV7-2
j_gene: TRBJ2-7
CDR3aa: CASSFSSGSYEQYF
CDR3nt: TGTGCCAGCAGCTTTAGTAGCGGGTCTTACGAGCAGTACTTC

abundance: NA
d_gene: TRBD2
v_gene: TRBV18
j_gene: TRBJ2-1
CDR3aa: CASSPRGTSGGEQFF
CDR3nt: TGTGCCAGCTCACCACGGGGCACTAGCGGGGGTGAGCAGTTCTTC

abundance: NA
d_gene: NA
v_gene: TRBV7-6
j_gene: TRBJ2-1
CDR3aa: CASSLGGSYNEQFF
CDR3nt: TGTGCCAGCAGCTTAGGGGGGTCCTACAATGAGCAGTTCTTC

abundance: NA
d_gene: NA
v_gene: TRBV19
j_gene: TRBJ1-5
CDR3aa: CASSIGISNQPQHF
CDR3nt: TGTGCCAGTAGTATAGGGATCTCGAATCAGCCCCAGCATTTT

abundance: once
d_gene: NA
v_gene: TRBV30
j_gene: TRBJ1-5
CDR3aa: CAWRASLHSNQPQHF
CDR3nt: TGTGCCTGGAGGGCGTCCTTACATAGCAATCAGCCCCAGCATTTT

abundance: once
d_gene: NA
v_gene: TRBV27
j_gene: TRBJ2-7
CDR3aa: CASSVREKSSYEQYF
CDR3nt: TGTGCCAGCAGTGTCAGGGAAAAGAGCTCCTACGAGCAGTACTTC

abundance: NA
d_gene: NA
v_gene: TRBV12-5
j_gene: TRBJ2-5
CDR3aa: CASGWSLATETQYF
CDR3nt: TGTGCTAGTGGTTGGTCTCTAGCGACTGAGACCCAGTACTTC

abundance: NA
d_gene: NA
v_gene: TRBV7-2
j_gene: TRBJ2-3
CDR3aa: CASSLIIATDTQYF
CDR3nt: TGTGCCAGCAGCTTGATAATCGCTACAGATACGCAGTATTTT

abundance: NA
d_gene: NA
v_gene: TRBV18
j_gene: TRBJ1-3
CDR3aa: CASSGGTNGNTIYF
CDR3nt: TGTGCCAGCTCCGGGGGGACTAATGGAAACACCATATATTTT

abundance: NA
d_gene: TRBD2
v_gene: TRBV11-2
j_gene: TRBJ2-7
CDR3aa: CASSTGGLGSSYEQYF
CDR3nt: TGTGCCAGCAGCACGGGAGGACTAGGGTCCTCCTACGAGCAGTACTTC

abundance: NA
d_gene: TRBD1
v_gene: TRBV15
j_gene: TRBJ1-3
CDR3aa: CATSRDQDRVGNTIYF
CDR3nt: TGTGCCACCAGCAGAGATCAGGACAGGGTCGGAAACACCATATATTTT

abundance: NA
d_gene: TRBD1
v_gene: TRBV30
j_gene: TRBJ2-7
CDR3aa: CAWSYRTGTYGEQYF
CDR3nt: TGTGCCTGGAGTTACCGGACAGGGACGTACGGGGAGCAGTACTTC

abundance: NA
d_gene: NA
v_gene: TRBV9
j_gene: TRBJ2-3
CDR3aa: CASSVVGRGTDTQYF
CDR3nt: TGTGCCAGCAGCGTAGTAGGGCGGGGCACAGATACGCAGTATTTT

abundance: NA
d_gene: NA
v_gene: TRBV6-6
j_gene: TRBJ1-2
CDR3aa: CASSYPYSREGYTF
CDR3nt: TGTGCCAGCAGTTACCCCTACTCCAGGGAGGGCTACACCTTC

abundance: NA
d_gene: TRBD2
v_gene: TRBV28
j_gene: TRBJ2-1
CDR3aa: CASRPFSGSLEQFF
CDR3nt: TGTGCCAGCAGGCCCTTTAGCGGGAGCTTAGAGCAGTTCTTC

abundance: few
d_gene: TRBD2
v_gene: TRBV4-3
j_gene: TRBJ2-7
CDR3aa: CASSQWGLAGGTGEQYF
CDR3nt: TGCGCCAGCAGCCAATGGGGACTAGCGGGAGGCACCGGCGAGCAGTACTTC

abundance: NA
d_gene: TRBD2
v_gene: TRBV18
j_gene: TRBJ2-7
CDR3aa: CASSPRRGRLAGGNEQYF
CDR3nt: TGTGCCAGCTCACCCAGGAGGGGACGACTAGCGGGAGGCAACGAGCAGTACTTC

abundance: NA
d_gene: NA
v_gene: TRBV5-1
j_gene: TRBJ2-3
CDR3aa: CASRTRTMGPQYF
CDR3nt: TGCGCCAGCAGAACGCGAACGATGGGGCCGCAGTATTTT

abundance: NA
d_gene: TRBD1
v_gene: TRBV6-1
j_gene: TRBJ1-5
CDR3aa: CASGSVDRGNQPQHF
CDR3nt: TGTGCCAGCGGGTCAGTGGACAGGGGGAATCAGCCCCAGCATTTT

abundance: once
d_gene: NA
v_gene: TRBV5-6
j_gene: TRBJ2-1
CDR3aa: CASSLIGSNNEQFF
CDR3nt: TGTGCCAGCAGCTTGATCGGATCCAACAATGAGCAGTTCTTC

abundance: NA
d_gene: TRBD2
v_gene: TRBV7-7
j_gene: TRBJ2-3
CDR3aa: CASSLGPSGGVQYF
CDR3nt: TGTGCTAGCAGCTTAGGTCCTAGCGGGGGGGTGCAGTATTTT

abundance: NA
d_gene: TRBD1
v_gene: TRBV4-2
j_gene: TRBJ2-7
CDR3aa: CASSQEGTGRSSYEQYF
CDR3nt: TGTGCCAGCAGCCAAGAGGGGACAGGACGGAGCTCCTACGAGCAGTACTTC

abundance: NA
d_gene: TRBD1
v_gene: TRBV2
j_gene: TRBJ1-2
CDR3aa: CASRVTGTEGYGYTF
CDR3nt: TGTGCCAGCAGGGTCACCGGGACAGAAGGCTATGGCTACACCTTC

abundance: few
d_gene: NA
v_gene: TRBV19
j_gene: TRBJ1-1
CDR3aa: CASSISGKNTEAFF
CDR3nt: TGTGCCAGTAGTATAAGCGGCAAGAACACTGAAGCTTTCTTT

abundance: NA
d_gene: NA
v_gene: TRBV27
j_gene: TRBJ1-5
CDR3aa: CASTPVGGSQPQHF
CDR3nt: TGTGCCAGCACCCCCGTGGGGGGCAGTCAGCCCCAGCATTTT

abundance: NA
d_gene: TRBD1
v_gene: TRBV5-8
j_gene: TRBJ2-3
CDR3aa: CASSLAWTGSTDTQYF
CDR3nt: TGTGCCAGCAGCTTGGCCTGGACAGGGAGCACAGATACGCAGTATTTT

abundance: NA
d_gene: NA
v_gene: TRBV28
j_gene: TRBJ2-5
CDR3aa: CASSLSRQGGQYF
CDR3nt: TGTGCCAGCAGTTTATCCCGCCAAGGGGGCCAGTACTTC